This TCR beta chain was sequenced during a study of T cells in localized non-small cell lung cancer. Overall study findings and caveats: T cell clonality was highest in uninvolved adjacent lung, above tumor. Paired adjacent lung recovered a median roughly 50 of the top 100 tumor clones.

The data were produced by immunoSEQ multiplex PCR, yet TCRdb's version contains in-frame clones alone and is incomplete. This table has about 130,000 clones, around 92% appearing once. Comments on this clone: Antigen: not known.

This specimen consisted of peripheral blood, obtained before any cancer treatment. The source is a female donor older than 55 with stage I lung adenocarcinoma.

CDR3 residues: CASSPYRDHETQYF. The CDR3 DNA reads as TGTGCCAGCTCACCCTACCGGGATCACGAGACCCAGTACTTC. This rearrangement joins TRBV18 to TRBJ2-5; TRBD2 might be the D (5 bases). Trimming left V 3 bases short and J 5 bases short, with 13 bases between. Germline V gene sequence: CDR1 KGHSH, CDR2 LQKENI. This CDR3 spans 14 amino acids.